The clone carrying this TCR beta chain came up once. This record comes from a study of blood T cell repertoires in COVID-19. Clinical histories supplied by participants themselves formed the basis of cohort assignment. In the study's own analysis: Amplification with reference gene primers provided the estimates of nucleated cell counts. Clones were read by immunoSEQ multiplex PCR, and TCRdb kept only the in-frame ones, dropping some. The V and J calls and clone size are taken from that table; D and trimming were inferred from the DNA. The sample shows about 260,000 clones, about 88% of them seen only once. The CDR3 is 15 residues long. CDR1 and CDR2 (germline): LGHNA, YSLEER. Unmatched junction bases numbered 5, after V lost 0 bases and J lost 3 bases.

Sequencing was carried out using PBMCs or T cells enriched from blood (not recorded which). The gene calls are TRBV4-3 and TRBJ2-7, with 7 bases lining up with TRBD1. The sequence came from a woman in her forties or fifties who had recovered from COVID-19. The CDR3: CASSQDHRGVYEQYF. The CDR3 DNA is TGCGCCAGCAGCCAAGATCACAGGGGAGTCTACGAGCAGTACTTC.